The source of this TCR beta chain is a study of blood T cell repertoires in COVID-19. The length of the CDR3 is 16 residues. CDR1 is MGHRA, CDR2 YSYEKL, per germline. Trimming at V came to 2 bases and at J to 1 base, leaving 3 bases not matched to a gene. This clone showed up just once. In the source study's methods: For nucleated cells, counts were estimated from reference gene primer amplification. Assay: immunoSEQ multiplex PCR; the TCRdb copy retains only in-frame clones and omits some. The V and J calls and clone size were taken over from that table, and D and trimming were inferred from the DNA. The table has 290,000 or so clones, about nine tenths seen once; the top ten hold approximately 2.5%.

The source material was PBMCs or T cells enriched from blood (not recorded which). The chain has TRBV4-1 and TRBJ2-3; TRBD2 matches 10 bases. The receptor was derived from a woman younger than 35 who had recovered from COVID-19. The CDR3 here is CASSQRTSGRTDTQYF. The DNA for the CDR3 is TGCGCCAGCAGCCAACGGACTAGCGGTCGCACAGATACGCAGTATTTT.